The 3 T cell receptor beta chains listed next were all sequenced from one sample in a study of technical replicates of blood from a handful of donors. Data came from immunoSEQ multiplex PCR; TCRdb stores just in-frame clones and leaves some out. The sample lists 60,000 to 65,000 clones; about 86% were seen once. Sequenced sample: PBMCs. Receptor source: a human donor in good health. Some clones in this sample may be carry-over from other donors' samples.

The chain joins TRBV6-5 to TRBJ2-7; TRBD2 aligns across 12 bases. The CDR3 is 15 amino acids. In germline, CDR1 is MNHEY, CDR2 SVGAGI. After removal of 5 bases from V and 6 bases from J, the junction contained 8 bases not matched to a gene. CDR3 region: CASSTSGGPIGEQYF. The CDR3 nucleotides read TGTGCCAGCAGTACTAGCGGGGGGCCGATCGGCGAGCAGTACTTC.

The rearrangement uses TRBV4-1 and TRBJ2-7; tentatively, D is TRBD1 (5 bases). With 1 base removed from V and 6 bases from J, the gap between germline ends came to 22 bases. Germline CDR1 and CDR2: MGHRA and YSYEKL. The CDR3 extends over 17 amino acids. Here the CDR3 reads CASSQVWAPQTGGEQYF. The CDR3 DNA follows: TGCGCCAGCAGCCAAGTCTGGGCGCCTCAAACAGGTGGCGAGCAGTACTTC.

The genes are TRBV5-4 and TRBJ1-3; 11 nucleotides match TRBD1. V gave up 4 bases and J gave up 2 bases; unmatched junction bases: 2. CDR1 and CDR2 from the germline V gene are SGHNT and YYREEE (reference sequence). This CDR3 is 15 amino acids long. In DNA, the CDR3 is TGTGCCAGCAGCAAGGACAGGGGGCCTGGAAACACCATATATTTT. Translating it yields CASSKDRGPGNTIYF. Full variable domain (outside the CDR3, taken from reference TRBV5-4 and TRBJ1-3): ETGVTQSPTHLIKTRGQQVTLRCSSQSGHNTVSWYQQALGQGPQFIFQYYREEENGRGNFPPRFSGLQFPNYSSELNVNALELDDSALYLCASSKDRGPGNTIYFGEGSWLTVV.